This T cell receptor (beta chain) derives from a study of technical replicates of blood from a handful of donors. The repertoire was sequenced with immunoSEQ multiplex PCR; TCRdb's copy has only in-frame clones and lacks some. The sample includes about 100,000 clones, almost 96% of them seen just once. Germline V gene lookup returns CDR1 SNHLY and CDR2 FYNNEI. Trimming took off 4 bases at V and 5 bases at J, with 14 bases between the two ends. The CDR3 length is 14 residues. Sequencing was performed on T cells isolated from PBMCs. V is TRBV2 and J is TRBJ2-5; D is possibly TRBD2 (6 bases). The receptor's source is a human donor in good health. CDR3 nucleotide sequence: TGTGCCAGCAGTGGCATGCGGGGCGGGGAGACCCAGTACTTC. Protein sequence: CASSGMRGGETQYF. The full variable domain, completed using reference TRBV2 and TRBJ2-5, is EPEVTQTPSHQVTQMGQEVILRCVPISNHLYFYWYRQILGQKVEFLVSFYNNEISEKSEIFDDQFSVERPDGSNFTLKIRSTKLEDSAMYFCASSGMRGGETQYFGPGTRLLVL.